Below are 17 T cell receptor beta chains sequenced from a single sample in a study of T cell clonotyping in hematopoietic cell transplantation (dated by TCRdb to the early 2020s). The time point label here, explained by the study, means: 180 days after allo-HCT. Libraries were constructed by the immunoSEQ multiplex PCR assay. TCRdb limited this immuneACCESS table to in-frame rearrangements with V and J called. A share of clones is missing; checked studies link under half to unresolved V genes, and the rest is unexplained. In this sample the table shows approximately 4,600 clones, roughly 94% of which occur a single time. The ten largest clones capture approximately 6.3% of the sample. Sequenced material: PBMCs, taken 180 days after allogeneic stem cell transplant. The receptor source for this set is a male patient aged 60 to 75 who had an allogeneic stem cell transplant from a related donor, so the T cells may come from the graft donor. Some clones in this sample may be carry-over from other donors' samples.

This rearrangement joins TRBV29-1 to TRBJ2-3; D remains ambiguous. Trimming cost V 3 bases and J 2 bases, with 9 bases left between them. This CDR3 spans 13 amino acids. The germline CDR1 and CDR2 sequences are SQVTM and ANQGSEA. For the CDR3, the DNA is TGCAGCGTTGAGATACAGACCACAGATACGCAGTATTTT. It encodes CSVEIQTTDTQYF.

This clone was counted once. J is TRBJ1-2 and V is TRBV5-1; D may be TRBD1 (6 bases). Trimming cost V 3 bases and J 4 bases, with 13 bases left between them. CDR3 length: 14 residues. Germline lookup yields CDR1 SGHRS and CDR2 YFSETQ. The DNA for the CDR3 is TGCGCCAGCAGCTCGGGGGACACCATCTATGGCTACACCTTC. Translation gives CASSSGDTIYGYTF. The variable domain in full, with the rest retrieved from reference TRBV5-1 and TRBJ1-2, is KAGVTQTPRYLIKTRGQQVTLSCSPISGHRSVSWYQQTPGQGLQFLFEYFSETQRNKGNFPGRFSGRQFSNSRSEMNVSTLELGDSALYLCASSSGDTIYGYTFGSGTRLTVV.

The chain uses TRBV10-3 and TRBJ2-3; perhaps TRBD1 as D (6 bases). V was pared by 7 bases and J by 2 bases, with 16 bases between. The CDR3 runs to 15 residues. Germline V gene sequence: CDR1 ENHRY, CDR2 SYGVKD. The CDR3 loop reads CAINKRGIDTDTQYF. The CDR3 DNA is TGTGCCATCAATAAGAGGGGGATCGACACAGATACGCAGTATTTT.

The rearrangement uses TRBV6-6 and TRBJ1-5; perhaps TRBD1 as D (5 bases). CDR1 and CDR2 from the germline V gene are MNHNY and SVGAGI (reference sequence). This CDR3 contains 14 residues. Deletions cut 3 bases from V and 5 bases from J, with 11 bases between. DNA for the CDR3: TGTGCCAGCAGTTATGGAGGGGATCATCAGCCCCAGCATTTT. Protein product: CASSYGGDHQPQHF.

The chain links TRBV30 to TRBJ1-1; unclear D gene. The germline V gene has CDR1 GTSNPN and CDR2 SVGIG (reference sequence). The V end was cut by 4 bases, the J end by 3 bases, with 12 bases between. The CDR3 spans 13 residues. The CDR3 loop is CAWTFRADTEAFF. The DNA for the CDR3 is TGTGCCTGGACCTTCCGGGCTGACACTGAAGCTTTCTTT. Full variable domain (missing parts from reference TRBV30 and TRBJ1-1): SQTIHQWPATLVQPVGSPLSLECTVEGTSNPNLYWYRQAAGRGLQLLFYSVGIGQISSEVPQNLSASRPQDRQFILSSKKLLLSDSGFYLCAWTFRADTEAFFGQGTRLTVV.

This clone was seen just once. The chain employs TRBV25-1 and TRBJ2-3; D perhaps matches TRBD1 (6 bases). The germline V gene encodes CDR1 MGHDK and CDR2 SYGVNS. V was shortened by 10 bases and J by 2 bases, with 22 bases between the two germline ends. CDR3 length: 16 amino acids. In DNA, the CDR3 is TGTGCCACCCGAAGCCGGGACATCGATAACACAGATACGCAGTATTTT. Translation gives CATRSRDIDNTDTQYF.

The chain is built from TRBV6-5 and TRBJ1-2; D gene ambiguous. The CDR3 covers 14 residues. Germline V lookup: CDR1 MNHEY, CDR2 SVGAGI. V gave up 0 bases and J gave up 6 bases, with 11 bases separating them. This CDR3 is CASSYSRRADGYTF. CDR3 DNA sequence: TGTGCCAGCAGTTACTCCCGGAGGGCGGATGGCTACACCTTC.

This clone showed up just a few times. The J gene is TRBJ1-2, the V gene TRBV6-1; D gene uncertain. The CDR3 runs to 13 residues. Germline assignment: CDR1 MNHNS and CDR2 SASEGT. V dropped 2 bases and J dropped 4 bases, with 8 bases sitting between them. CDR3 amino acids: CASSELSGYGYTF. The CDR3 DNA reads TGTGCCAGCAGTGAATTAAGCGGCTATGGCTACACCTTC.

This chain joins TRBV5-1 and TRBJ2-7; tentatively, D is TRBD1 (6 bases). This CDR3 is built from 14 residues. CDR1 is SGHRS and CDR2 is YFSETQ in the germline V gene. Between the trimmed V and J ends, which lost 0 bases and 1 base, there was a span of 8 bases. CDR3 bases: TGCGCCAGCAGCTTGGGGCAGGGGTCCTACGAGCAGTACTTC. Translation: CASSLGQGSYEQYF.

Here the CDR3 DNA reads TGTGCCAGCAGTCCGGACAGGGTACGGACAGATACGCAGTATTTT. This encodes CASSPDRVRTDTQYF. The chain carries TRBV5-6 and TRBJ2-3; TRBD1 matches at 8 bases. The V gene's germline CDR1 is SGHDT and CDR2 YYEEEE. Trimming took 5 bases from V and 3 from J; bases not matched to a gene: 8. The CDR3 sequence is 15 residues long.

The V call is TRBV19, the J call TRBJ2-3; 9 positions match TRBD2. The CDR3 spans 13 residues. Germline V CDR1 and CDR2: LNHDA, SQIVND (reference sequence). Trimming took 8 bases from V and 2 from J; bases not matched to a gene: 2. CDR3 bases: TGTGCCAGTTTAGCGGGGGACACAGATACGCAGTATTTT. Translated: CASLAGDTDTQYF.

V gene TRBV14 combines with J gene TRBJ1-2, with a tentative D call TRBD1 (5 bases). Germline CDR1 SGHDN, CDR2 FVKESK. Trimming removed 2 bases from V and 4 bases from J, with 17 bases in between. The length of the CDR3 is 16 residues. The CDR3 DNA sequence: TGTGCCAGCAGCCAATTGTCGGGGCCGACCCGCTATGGCTACACCTTC. Its protein product is CASSQLSGPTRYGYTF.

The V call is TRBV30, the J call TRBJ1-5; 10 bases are shared with TRBD1. CDR1 is GTSNPN and CDR2 is SVGIG in the germline V gene (reference sequence). V lost 0 bases to trimming and J lost 0 bases; unmatched junction nucleotides: 5. The CDR3 runs to 17 residues. CDR3 sequence reads: CAWSVGQGPYSNQPQHF. For the CDR3, the DNA is TGTGCCTGGAGTGTGGGACAGGGGCCGTATAGCAATCAGCCCCAGCATTTT.

The chain employs TRBV14 and TRBJ2-7, with TRBD1 matching 8 bases. The trim removed 2 bases at V and 3 bases at J, leaving 6 bases unmatched. In germline, CDR1 is SGHDN, CDR2 FVKESK. The CDR3 length is 15 residues. CDR3 amino acids: CASSQRNRGVYEQYF. The DNA for the CDR3 is TGTGCCAGCAGCCAAAGAAACAGGGGGGTCTACGAGCAGTACTTC. Full variable domain (outside the CDR3, taken from reference TRBV14 and TRBJ2-7): EAGVTQFPSHSVIEKGQTVTLRCDPISGHDNLYWYRRVMGKEIKFLLHFVKESKQDESGMPNNRFLAERTGGTYSTLKVQPAELEDSGVYFCASSQRNRGVYEQYFGPGTRLTVT.

The rearrangement uses TRBV7-2 and TRBJ1-2; 7 positions match TRBD1. This CDR3 has 16 residues. The germline V gene encodes CDR1 SGHTA and CDR2 FQGNSA. J lost 2 bases, V lost 1 base, and 7 bases had no gene match. DNA for the CDR3: TGTGCCAGCAGCTTAGGTTGGGGACAGCCAAACTATGGCTACACCTTC. Amino acid sequence: CASSLGWGQPNYGYTF. Combining the CDR3 with reference TRBV7-2 and TRBJ1-2 gives the whole variable domain GAGVSQSPSNKVTEKGKDVELRCDPISGHTALYWYRQSLGQGLEFLIYFQGNSAPDKSGLPSDRFSAERTGGSVSTLTIQRTQQEDSAVYLCASSLGWGQPNYGYTFGSGTRLTVV.

The chain employs TRBV12-2 and TRBJ2-7; the DNA was not compared with TRBD2, the D call given in the table. TRBV12-2 is a listed pseudogene. The CDR3 is made up of 18 amino acids. CDR3: CASRLVITLGLPLYEQYF. Written as DNA, the CDR3 is TGTGCAAGTCGCTTAGTCATAACCTTGGGACTGCCCTTGTACGAGCAGTACTTC.

The chain is built from TRBV5-8 and TRBJ1-1; D remains ambiguous. This CDR3 is built from 14 residues. The V gene lost 0 bases and the J gene lost 9 bases, with 15 bases spanning the gap. Germline assignment: CDR1 SGHTS and CDR2 YDEGEE. The CDR3, as DNA: TGTGCCAGCAGCTTGGGGTTCGCCGGGGTTAAAGCTTTCTTT. It codes for CASSLGFAGVKAFF.